A single T cell receptor (beta chain) is shown here with its context. Its target is not known. Clones were read by immunoSEQ multiplex PCR, and TCRdb kept only the in-frame ones, dropping some. The sample carries over 100,000 clones, roughly 87% recorded once. The data derive from a study of T cell responses to AZD1222 COVID-19 vaccine. Per germline, CDR1 SGHRS and CDR2 YFSETQ. V was pared by 0 bases and J by 5 bases, with 11 bases between. CDR3 size: 14 residues. Study results and caveats: It should be noted that donors were predominantly white British and more often female, and clonal diversity was possibly underestimated. In all cases, repertoires were sampled only after the peak T cell response. Unmutated regions of variants are reportedly targeted by nearly half of spike-specific TCRs. Among vaccine-associated CD4 TCRs, coverage spanned spike, with dominance at 160-218 and 743-854.

Sequencing was performed on peripheral blood, taken 28 days after the second AZD1222 dose. The chain is built from TRBV5-1 and TRBJ1-2; perhaps TRBD1 as D (5 bases). The receptor's source is an adult who received the AZD1222 COVID-19 vaccine. The CDR3 bases are TGCGCCAGCAGCTTGGCGGGACTGGAGTATGGCTACACCTTC. This encodes CASSLAGLEYGYTF.